A selection of T cell receptor beta chains follows, all from one sample in a study of cytomegalovirus exposure and HLA in healthy donors. Measured with immunoSEQ multiplex PCR; TCRdb has only the in-frame clones, and not every one. Of over 90,000 clones listed, 55% to 80% are singletons. Sequenced: PBMCs. These receptor sequences come from a human donor in good health. Both conserved end residues are part of each CDR3.

v_gene: TRBV20-1; j_gene: TRBJ1-1; CDR3aa: CSPGFPEAFF
v_gene: TRBV18; j_gene: TRBJ2-3; CDR3aa: CASSQTSGYADTQYF
v_gene: TRBV5-4; j_gene: TRBJ2-7; CDR3aa: CASSLGGLARTGEQYF
v_gene: TRBV6-1; j_gene: TRBJ1-1; CDR3aa: CASRDPRGWWTEAFF
v_gene: TRBV7-8; j_gene: TRBJ2-2; CDR3aa: CASSTSGTNTGELFF
v_gene: TRBV7-3; j_gene: TRBJ2-2; CDR3aa: CASSSYAGTDTGELFF
v_gene: TRBV4-1; j_gene: TRBJ2-2; CDR3aa: CASSQLTSQNTGELFF
v_gene: TRBV29-1; j_gene: TRBJ2-7; CDR3aa: CSVGGQEGVGEQYF
v_gene: TRBV7-3; j_gene: TRBJ2-1; CDR3aa: CASSLGSSNEQFF
v_gene: TRBV7-9; j_gene: TRBJ1-3; CDR3aa: CASSLEGDGNTIYF
v_gene: TRBV9; j_gene: TRBJ2-1; CDR3aa: CASSPTGLSSYNEQFF
v_gene: TRBV6-1; j_gene: TRBJ1-2; CDR3aa: CASSEAAAWGYTF
v_gene: TRBV27; j_gene: TRBJ2-7; CDR3aa: CASSLLGTGAYEQYF
v_gene: TRBV19; j_gene: TRBJ2-5; CDR3aa: CASSMAGLADQETQYF
v_gene: TRBV11-1; j_gene: TRBJ2-7; CDR3aa: CASSTLAGPTYEQYF
v_gene: TRBV15; j_gene: TRBJ2-2; CDR3aa: CATSRDSVGELFF
v_gene: TRBV5-1; j_gene: TRBJ2-7; CDR3aa: CASSAEDVGEQYF
v_gene: TRBV7-9; j_gene: TRBJ2-1; CDR3aa: CASSLPTSGASYNEQFF
v_gene: TRBV5-4; j_gene: TRBJ2-6; CDR3aa: CASSSRVFGANVLTF
v_gene: TRBV28; j_gene: TRBJ1-5; CDR3aa: CASSLGGVGNQPQHF
v_gene: TRBV28; j_gene: TRBJ2-7; CDR3aa: CASSFSGGRVYEQYF
v_gene: TRBV6-1; j_gene: TRBJ2-1; CDR3aa: CASSQLAGAANEQFF
v_gene: TRBV5-1; j_gene: TRBJ2-7; CDR3aa: CASSLRQGASSEQYF
v_gene: TRBV5-4; j_gene: TRBJ2-1; CDR3aa: CASSLGGGLLYNEQFF
v_gene: TRBV9; j_gene: TRBJ1-3; CDR3aa: CASSVGGGYSGNTIYF
v_gene: TRBV7-9; j_gene: TRBJ1-5; CDR3aa: CASSLNRGFGNQPQHF
v_gene: TRBV30; j_gene: TRBJ1-5; CDR3aa: CAWSAWDRGGNQPQHF
v_gene: TRBV7-9; j_gene: TRBJ1-1; CDR3aa: CASSFPRGTTNTEAFF
v_gene: TRBV2; j_gene: TRBJ2-1; CDR3aa: CASRPQTSGSEVEQFF
v_gene: TRBV7-9; j_gene: TRBJ2-3; CDR3aa: CASRATSGGGTDTQYF
v_gene: TRBV18; j_gene: TRBJ2-1; CDR3aa: CASSPYSQNNEQFF
v_gene: TRBV30; j_gene: TRBJ2-7; CDR3aa: CASNSVGGAGEQYF